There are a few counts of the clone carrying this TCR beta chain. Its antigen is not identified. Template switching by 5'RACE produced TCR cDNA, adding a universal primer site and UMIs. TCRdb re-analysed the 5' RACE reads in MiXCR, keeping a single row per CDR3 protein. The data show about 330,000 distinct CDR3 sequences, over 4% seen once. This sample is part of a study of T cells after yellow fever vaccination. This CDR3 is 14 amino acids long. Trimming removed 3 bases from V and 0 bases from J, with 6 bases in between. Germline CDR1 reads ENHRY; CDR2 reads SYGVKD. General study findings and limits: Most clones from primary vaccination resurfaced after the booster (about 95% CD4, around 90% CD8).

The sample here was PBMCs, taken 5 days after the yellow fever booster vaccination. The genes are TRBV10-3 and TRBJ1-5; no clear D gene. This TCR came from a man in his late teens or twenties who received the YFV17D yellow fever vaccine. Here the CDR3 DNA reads TGTGCCATCAGTGACGGACGTAGCAATCAGCCCCAGCATTTT. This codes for CAISDGRSNQPQHF.